This passage covers 21 T cell receptor beta chains from one sample sequenced in a study of neurological immune-mediated disorders (dated by TCRdb to the late 2010s). The method behind the library was 5' RACE. This sample was sequenced with an Illumina HiSeq 2500. TCRdb reprocessing: public reads trimmed at Q25 with fastp, clones called with MiXCR, in-frame beta chains kept. Identical CDR3 protein sequences are pooled into one entry, listed with their most common genes and DNA. For this sample there are 40,000 to 50,000 distinct CDR3 sequences; 1.9% appear just once. The biggest ten clones account for roughly 2% of the sample. Input material: PBMCs. Source of these receptors: a woman in her forties with multiple sclerosis.

At least ten counts were recorded for this clonotype. The CDR3 sequence: CAIKGAADTQYF. Written as DNA, the CDR3 is TGTGCCATCAAGGGGGCCGCAGATACGCAGTATTTT. The chain recombines TRBV15 with TRBJ2-3; 7 bases map to TRBD1. The CDR3 covers 12 residues. From germline, CDR1 is LNHNV and CDR2 YYDKDF (reference sequence). V was clipped by 10 bases and J by 4 bases; unmatched bases: 5.

This clonotype has at least ten counts. The chain joins TRBV7-9 to TRBJ1-2, with TRBD1 matching 9 bases. The CDR3 sequence is 13 residues long. J lost 6 bases, V lost 6 bases, and 5 bases had no gene match. Germline loops: CDR1 SEHNR, CDR2 FQNEAQ (reference sequence). CDR3 bases: TGTGCCAGCAGTCGGGACAGGGTGGATGGCTACACCTTC. Its translation is CASSRDRVDGYTF. Together with reference TRBV7-9 and TRBJ1-2, the CDR3 gives the full variable domain: DTGVSQNPRHKITKRGQNVTFRCDPISEHNRLYWYRQTLGQGPEFLTYFQNEAQLEKSRLLSDRFSAERPKGSFSTLEIQRTEQGDSAMYLCASSRDRVDGYTFGSGTRLTVV.

In its sample, this clonotype was seen many times. This chain links TRBV11-2 with TRBJ1-3, with unresolved D. This CDR3 is built from 14 residues. Germline V lookup: CDR1 SGHAT, CDR2 FQNNGV. V shed 4 bases and J shed 0 bases, with 7 bases lying between them. The CDR3 sequence is CASSSGPSGNTIYF. The DNA of the CDR3 is TGTGCCAGCAGCTCAGGCCCCTCTGGAAACACCATATATTTT.

This clonotype has a handful of counts. The CDR3 reads CASRAGTGVASQYF. The CDR3 DNA sequence: TGCGCCAGCAGGGCCGGGACAGGGGTCGCATCACAGTACTTC. The V gene is TRBV5-1, the J gene TRBJ2-4, with 10 nucleotides matching TRBD1. The CDR3 consists of 14 residues. With 5 bases clipped from V and 13 bases from J, the junction kept 12 bases outside the gene matches. CDR1 is SGHRS, CDR2 YFSETQ, per germline. Filled out from reference TRBV5-1 and TRBJ2-4, the complete variable domain reads KAGVTQTPRYLIKTRGQQVTLSCSPISGHRSVSWYQQTPGQGLQFLFEYFSETQRNKGNFPGRFSGRQFSNSRSEMNVSTLELGDSALYLCASRAGTGVASQYFGAGTRLSVL.

In this sample, this clonotype turned up many times. The CDR3 sequence is CASSPDGSRNEQFF. The CDR3 DNA reads as TGTGCCAGCAGCCCCGATGGCAGTAGGAATGAGCAGTTCTTC. The rearrangement uses TRBV7-7 and TRBJ2-1; D is undetermined. From germline, CDR1 is SSHAT and CDR2 FNYEAQ (reference sequence). CDR3 length: 14 amino acids. Deletions cut 5 bases from V and 7 bases from J, with 15 bases between.

This clonotype was detected ten times or more. The rearrangement uses TRBV12-3 or TRBV12-4 and TRBJ1-1; D gene ambiguous. The ends were cut back, 3 bases at V and 1 base at J, with 9 bases in the middle. This CDR3 comprises 14 residues. The CDR3 nucleotides are TGTGCCAGCAGTTTTGGACGGGAGAACACTGAAGCTTTCTTT. Amino acid sequence: CASSFGRENTEAFF.

This clonotype was detected ten times or more. The chain recombines TRBV4-1 with TRBJ1-1; D is perhaps TRBD1 (5 bases). There are 14 residues in the CDR3. CDR1 is MGHRA, CDR2 YSYEKL, per germline. Trimming shortened V by 1 base and J by 1 base, and 7 bases separated the two germline ends. This CDR3 reads CASSQVTGNTEAFF. CDR3 DNA: TGCGCCAGCAGCCAAGTAACAGGGAACACTGAAGCTTTCTTT.

This clonotype came up many times. V gene TRBV20-1 combines with J gene TRBJ1-1, with 7 bases that match TRBD1. The CDR3 contains 16 residues. Germline CDR1 DFQATT, CDR2 SNEGSKA (reference sequence). V gave up 5 bases and J gave up 0 bases; unmatched junction bases: 12. For the CDR3, the DNA is TGCAGTGCTTCTACGTACGGACAGGCCATGAACACTGAAGCTTTCTTT. As protein: CSASTYGQAMNTEAFF.

The table lists this clonotype with many counts. V and J are TRBV9 and TRBJ1-1, with unresolved D. The CDR3 length is 14 residues. Germline assignment: CDR1 SGDLS and CDR2 YYNGEE. Trimming took off 0 bases at V and 2 bases at J, with 8 bases between the two ends. The CDR3 spells CASSVDLLNTEAFF. The CDR3 DNA is TGTGCCAGCAGCGTAGACTTACTAAACACTGAAGCTTTCTTT.

Comments on this clonotype: This sequence may be a read error, since a much larger clone differs from it by one base. The genes are TRBV6-5 and TRBJ1-2; D gene uncertain. The CDR3 runs to 13 residues. The germline gives CDR1 MNHEY, CDR2 SVGAGI. Trimming stripped 6 bases from V and 13 bases from J, with 21 bases between. This CDR3 is CASRSTSSLSSTF. CDR3 in DNA: TGTGCCAGCAGGTCAACGAGTTCTCTCTCGAGCACCTTC.

By proportion, this clonotype is medium-sized. V usage is TRBV20-1 and J usage is TRBJ2-2; D gene ambiguous. V was cut by 2 bases and J by 3 bases, with 4 bases left in between. This CDR3 region has 12 residues. Per the germline V gene, CDR1 is DFQATT and CDR2 is SNEGSKA (reference sequence). The CDR3 here is CSARPDTGELFF. The CDR3, as DNA: TGCAGTGCTAGACCCGACACCGGGGAGCTGTTTTTT.

This clonotype was seen repeatedly, ten times or more. The V and J genes are TRBV10-2 and TRBJ2-1, with a tentative D call TRBD2 (6 bases). CDR1 and CDR2 from the germline V gene are WSHSY and SAAADI. The V gene lost 8 bases and the J gene lost 8 bases, with 16 bases spanning the gap. The CDR3 is 13 residues long. In nucleotides, the CDR3 is TGCGCCAGCTCTAGCGATTTGGCCGATGAGCAGTTCTTC. Translated: CASSSDLADEQFF.

Ten or more counts support this clonotype. This chain uses TRBV4-1 with TRBJ2-7; possible D gene TRBD1, 6 bases. This CDR3 has 19 amino acids. Trimming cost V 0 bases and J 6 bases, with 27 bases left between them. Looked up from germline, CDR1 is MGHRA and CDR2 is YSYEKL. The CDR3 nucleotides are TGCGCCAGCAGCCAAGATTCCGGCTATAGGATGGGGGCGGGCTCCGAGCAGTACTTC. Residues: CASSQDSGYRMGAGSEQYF.

By share, this clonotype counts as medium-sized (0.01 to 0.1%). The rearrangement uses TRBV7-2 and TRBJ2-3; D may be TRBD1 or TRBD2 (5 bases each). V lost 2 bases and J 0 bases, leaving 12 bases between the germline ends. CDR1 and CDR2 (germline): SGHTA, FQGNSA. The length of the CDR3 is 16 residues. The CDR3 loop reads CASSLIGGASTDTQYF. In DNA form, the CDR3 reads TGTGCCAGCAGCTTAATTGGGGGAGCTAGCACAGATACGCAGTATTTT.

There are many counts of this clonotype. This sequence joins TRBV7-6 and TRBJ1-2; the match to TRBD1 covers 7 bases. This CDR3 is built from 15 residues. From germline, CDR1 is SGHVS and CDR2 FNYEAQ. With 5 bases clipped from V and 6 bases from J, the junction kept 12 bases outside the gene matches. The CDR3 loop is CASSPRDSSIHGYTF. Written as DNA, the CDR3 is TGTGCCAGCAGCCCTCGGGACAGCTCGATCCATGGCTACACCTTC.

This clonotype was detected ten times or more. This chain links TRBV7-8 with TRBJ2-5; the D is unclear. Germline CDR1 SGHVS, CDR2 FQNEAQ. V lost 5 bases to trimming and J lost 3 bases, with 10 bases between them. This CDR3 spans 13 amino acids. CDR3 loop: CASSRPAEETQYF. The CDR3 nucleotides read TGTGCCAGCAGCCGGCCGGCTGAAGAGACCCAGTACTTC.

In this sample, this clonotype turned up many times. V is TRBV12-5 and J is TRBJ2-1, with D tentatively TRBD1 (6 bases). The germline V and J ends were trimmed by 5 bases and 8 bases, with 16 bases remaining between them. The CDR3 length is 14 residues. CDR1 and CDR2 from the germline V gene are LGHNT and FRNRAP. The CDR3 loop is CASGLPQGIDEQFF. The CDR3 region has the DNA TGTGCTAGTGGTCTACCACAGGGCATAGATGAGCAGTTCTTC.

This clonotype was recorded many times. This rearrangement joins TRBV18 to TRBJ1-2; 9 bases are a match to TRBD1. This CDR3 spans 15 amino acids. Germline-derived CDR1 and CDR2 are KGHSH and LQKENI. J gave up 2 bases and V 1 base, and 2 bases lay outside the gene matches. The CDR3 spells CASSPRQGDNYGYTF. CDR3 nucleotide sequence: TGTGCCAGCTCACCACGACAGGGGGACAACTATGGCTACACCTTC.

There are many counts of this clonotype. The V call is TRBV7-2, the J call TRBJ1-2; D is unclear. Trimming removed 0 bases at V and 2 bases at J, with 7 bases between. CDR1 is SGHTA, CDR2 FQGNSA, per germline. The CDR3 contains 14 residues. CDR3 sequence (DNA): TGTGCCAGCAGCTTAGCAGCGGAGAACTATGGCTACACCTTC. This translates into CASSLAAENYGYTF.

This clonotype was counted at least ten times. The V and J genes are TRBV11-1 and TRBJ2-5; 7 bases are shared with TRBD2. This CDR3 region has 15 residues. CDR1 SGHAT and CDR2 FQDESV come from the germline V gene (reference sequence). V shed 5 bases and J 4 bases; nucleotides not matched to a gene: 10. This chain's CDR3 is CASSPRHGGGETQYF. The DNA of the CDR3 is TGTGCCAGCAGCCCCCGGCATGGGGGGGGAGAGACCCAGTACTTC.

This clonotype was detected many times. CDR3 region: CASRRESTEAFF. CDR3 bases: TGCGCCAGCCGCAGGGAGAGCACTGAAGCTTTCTTT. The chain couples TRBV5-1 to TRBJ1-1; D is perhaps TRBD1 (5 bases). The length of the CDR3 is 12 residues. V dropped 7 bases and J dropped 4 bases, with 11 bases sitting between them. The germline CDR1 and CDR2 sequences are SGHRS and YFSETQ.